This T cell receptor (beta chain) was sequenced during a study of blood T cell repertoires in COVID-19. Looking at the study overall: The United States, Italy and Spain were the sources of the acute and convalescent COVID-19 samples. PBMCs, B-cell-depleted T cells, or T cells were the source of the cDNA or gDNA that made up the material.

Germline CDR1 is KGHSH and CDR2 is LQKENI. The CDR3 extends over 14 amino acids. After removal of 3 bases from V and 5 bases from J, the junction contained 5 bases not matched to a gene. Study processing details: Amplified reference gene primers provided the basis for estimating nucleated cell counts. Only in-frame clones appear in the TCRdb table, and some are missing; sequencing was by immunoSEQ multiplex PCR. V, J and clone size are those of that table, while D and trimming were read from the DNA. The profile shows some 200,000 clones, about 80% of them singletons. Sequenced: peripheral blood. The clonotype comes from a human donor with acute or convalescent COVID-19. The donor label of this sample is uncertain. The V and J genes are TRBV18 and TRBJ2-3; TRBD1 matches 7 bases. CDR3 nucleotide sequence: TGTGCCAGCTCACCGAGACAGGGAATAGATACGCAGTATTTT. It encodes CASSPRQGIDTQYF.